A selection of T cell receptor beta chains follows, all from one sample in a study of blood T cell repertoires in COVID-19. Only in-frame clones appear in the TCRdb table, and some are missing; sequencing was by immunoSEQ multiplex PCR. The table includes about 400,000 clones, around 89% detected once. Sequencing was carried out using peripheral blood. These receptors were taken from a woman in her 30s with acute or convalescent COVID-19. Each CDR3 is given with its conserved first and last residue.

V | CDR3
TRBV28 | CASSLQTQKSGYTF
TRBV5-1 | CASSPRQGANTGELFF
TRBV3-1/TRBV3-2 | CASSQEWTAYGYTF
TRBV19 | CASSMSPVPGRTGELFF
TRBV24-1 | CATSDSASGYQETQYF
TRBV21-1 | CASSKARGFEDEQFF
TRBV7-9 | CASSLGRAGGGETQYF
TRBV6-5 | CASSPGRGNEKLFF
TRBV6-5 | CASLTGANTGELFF
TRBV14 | CASSQDLGLAGADTQYF
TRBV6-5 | CASSLGGADTQYF
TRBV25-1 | CASSTTYSYEQYF
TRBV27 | CASSLVWRGSDTQYF
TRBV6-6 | CASSYSSSQRYF
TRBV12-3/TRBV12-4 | CASSLGGIDGYTF
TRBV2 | CASSENFAGEQYF
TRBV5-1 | CASSRLTSGETQYF
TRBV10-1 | CASSESGAVNEQFF
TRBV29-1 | CSVKTEGLRYEQYF
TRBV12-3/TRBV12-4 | CASSTGGTGEFF
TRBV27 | CASSLSLWTGGYEQYF
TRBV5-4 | CASSYTAGGLINEQFF
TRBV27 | CASSLRVAGGNEQFF
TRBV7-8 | CASSLGVRGAGTEAFF
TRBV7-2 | CASSLLVTGQGGELFF
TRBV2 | CASSSGLAGGAETQYF
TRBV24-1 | CATGTFGEEQFF
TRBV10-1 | CASSHHPGQGNYNEQFF
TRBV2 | CASSAGTGGLRANVLTF
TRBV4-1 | CASSQAQQETQYF
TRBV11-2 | CASSLRVAYEQYF
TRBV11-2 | CASSLAPGALNEQFF
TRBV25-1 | CASSEFAQDGYTF
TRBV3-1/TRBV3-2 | CASSRGGTNTEAFF
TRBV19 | CASWGQTNTEAFF
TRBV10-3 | CAISESLGQGRTEAFF
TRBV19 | CASSPHGTGGNEKLFF
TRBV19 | CASLHRDRGRGGYTF
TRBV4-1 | CASSQESYGGRGTDTQYF
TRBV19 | CASRDFGQGNNSPLHF
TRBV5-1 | CASSLGLGTKDFSFF
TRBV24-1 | CATSDLKAGSNEQFF
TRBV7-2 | CASSLDSTYEQYF
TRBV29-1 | CSVSEGREQYF
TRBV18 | CASSPSTGGMDTEAFF